This paragraph reports one TCR beta chain. Its antigen is not identified. These data originate in a study of blood T cells in healthy people across ages. Broader study findings: Per million T cells, the diversity of TCR beta decreased roughly linearly as age advanced.

Between the trimmed V and J ends, which lost 10 bases and 8 bases, there was a span of 15 bases. The CDR3 covers 13 residues. Looked up from germline, CDR1 is SGHVS and CDR2 is FQNEAQ. Primed by a sample-barcoded 5' primer and a J-beta primer mix, a second PCR proceeded for about 7 to 11 cycles. TCRdb analysed the 5' RACE reads with MiXCR anew, one entry per CDR3 protein. In the table there are 910,000 or so distinct CDR3 sequences, roughly half of which are singletons. This clonotype was sampled from a woman aged 55-69 years in good health. The sequenced sample consisted of blood. The rearrangement links TRBV7-8 to TRBJ2-6, with D tentatively TRBD2 (5 bases). DNA of the CDR3: TGTGCCATCTTAGACGCCGGGACCAACGTCCTGACTTTC. Protein product: CAILDAGTNVLTF.